This TCR beta chain was identified during a study of identical twins. Using its own MiXCR run on the 5' RACE reads, TCRdb lists one record per CDR3 protein. The data contain about 280,000 distinct CDR3 sequences, approximately 8% of them singletons. On this clonotype itself: Its antigen is as yet unknown. An end of the junction does not agree with germline; a read error may underlie this.

The CDR3 consists of 16 residues. Germline V lookup: CDR1 DFQATT, CDR2 SNEGSKA (reference sequence). Study outcomes and limitations: It was out-of-frame TCR alpha sharing in monozygotic twins that models underestimated. Analyses of zero insertions could be partly confounded by invariant MAIT and iNKT cells. Weaker excess sharing between twins was seen in beta out-of-frame sequences.

These same records also appear under a second study, on yellow fever vaccine responses in identical twins. From that paper: Twins reportedly had a vaccine T cell response that seemed partly convergent, partly personalized.

Input material: memory (CD45RO+) T cells sorted from blood. J is TRBJ2-7 and V is TRBV20-1, with TRBD1 identical over 7 bases. This clonotype was obtained from a woman between 18 and 29 years old in good health. Here the CDR3 reads CCARVIRQGKTYEQYF. CDR3 in DNA: TGCTGTGCTAGAGTCATACGACAGGGAAAAACCTACGAGCAGTACTTC.